This T cell receptor beta chain was profiled in a study of T cell repertoires in cytomegalovirus infection. Study overall: It can be stated that public TCR beta signatures indicated CMV infection as well as a matching HLA type.

MiXCR, applied by TCRdb to the reads, yields one record per CDR3 protein. Among 650,000 to 850,000 distinct CDR3 sequences listed, 25% to 30% were seen once. For this clonotype: Antigen unknown.

The CDR3 consists of 15 residues. Germline V lookup: CDR1 MGHRA, CDR2 YSYEKL. Losses at the gene ends were 8 bases for V and 1 base for J; bases not matched to a gene: 10. This specimen consisted of cultured CD8+ T cells from PBMCs, obtained from culture after CMV antigen stimulation. This TCR was recovered from a human donor in good health (CMV status not recorded). Some clones in this sample may be carry-over from other donors' samples. The chain has TRBV4-1 and TRBJ1-1; 7 nucleotides align to TRBD1. For the CDR3, the DNA is TGCGCCAGCGTCTTACAGGGGTTGGAGAACACTGAAGCTTTCTTT. It codes for CASVLQGLENTEAFF.